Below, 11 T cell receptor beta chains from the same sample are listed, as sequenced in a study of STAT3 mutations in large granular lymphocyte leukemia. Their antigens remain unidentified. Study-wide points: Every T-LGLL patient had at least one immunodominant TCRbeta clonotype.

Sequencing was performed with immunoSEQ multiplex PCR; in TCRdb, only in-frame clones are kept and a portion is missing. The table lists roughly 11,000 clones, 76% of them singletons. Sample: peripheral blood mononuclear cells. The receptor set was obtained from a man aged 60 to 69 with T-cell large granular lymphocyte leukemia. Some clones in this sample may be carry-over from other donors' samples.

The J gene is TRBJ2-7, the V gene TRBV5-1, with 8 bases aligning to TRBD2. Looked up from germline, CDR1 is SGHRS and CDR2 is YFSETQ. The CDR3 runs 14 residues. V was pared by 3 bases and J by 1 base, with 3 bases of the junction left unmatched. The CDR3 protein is CASSYGTRSYEQYF. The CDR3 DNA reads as TGCGCCAGCAGCTATGGGACTAGATCCTACGAGCAGTACTTC.

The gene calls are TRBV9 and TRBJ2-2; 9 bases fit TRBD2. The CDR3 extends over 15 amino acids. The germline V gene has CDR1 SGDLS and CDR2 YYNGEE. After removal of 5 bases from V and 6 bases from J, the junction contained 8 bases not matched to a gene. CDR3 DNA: TGTGCCAGCAGTGAACGGACTAGCGAGGCCGGGGAGCTGTTTTTT. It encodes CASSERTSEAGELFF.

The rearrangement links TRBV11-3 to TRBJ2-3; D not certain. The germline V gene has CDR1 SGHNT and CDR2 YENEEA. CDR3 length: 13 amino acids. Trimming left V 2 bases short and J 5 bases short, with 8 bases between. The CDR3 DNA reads TGTGCCAGCAGCTTAACGCTTGGAGATACGCAGTATTTT. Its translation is CASSLTLGDTQYF.

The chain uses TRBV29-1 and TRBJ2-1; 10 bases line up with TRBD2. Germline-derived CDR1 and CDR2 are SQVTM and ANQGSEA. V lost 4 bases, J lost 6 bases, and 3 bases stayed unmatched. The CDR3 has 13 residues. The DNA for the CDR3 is TGCAGCGTTGCCGGGACTAGCGCCAATGAGCAGTTCTTC. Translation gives CSVAGTSANEQFF.

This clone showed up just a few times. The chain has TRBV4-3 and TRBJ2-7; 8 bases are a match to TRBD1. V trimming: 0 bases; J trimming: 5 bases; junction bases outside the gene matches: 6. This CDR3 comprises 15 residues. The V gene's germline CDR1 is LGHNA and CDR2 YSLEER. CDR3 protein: CASSQDRQGMDEQYF. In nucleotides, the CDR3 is TGCGCCAGCAGCCAAGATAGACAGGGGATGGACGAGCAGTACTTC.

The CDR3 bases are TGTGCCAGCAGTTACAAGCTAGCGGACACAGATACGCAGTATTTT. It encodes CASSYKLADTDTQYF. This rearrangement joins TRBV6-6 to TRBJ2-3; 7 bases fit TRBD2. The CDR3 has 15 residues. V shed 2 bases, J shed 2 bases, and the junction held 4 bases outside the gene matches. The germline CDR1 and CDR2 sequences are MNHNY and SVGAGI (reference sequence).

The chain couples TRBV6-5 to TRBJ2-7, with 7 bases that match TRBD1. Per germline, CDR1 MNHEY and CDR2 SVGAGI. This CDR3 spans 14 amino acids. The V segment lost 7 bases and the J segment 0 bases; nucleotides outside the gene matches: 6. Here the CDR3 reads CASKPQGYSYEQYF. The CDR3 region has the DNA TGTGCCAGCAAACCACAGGGGTACTCCTACGAGCAGTACTTC.

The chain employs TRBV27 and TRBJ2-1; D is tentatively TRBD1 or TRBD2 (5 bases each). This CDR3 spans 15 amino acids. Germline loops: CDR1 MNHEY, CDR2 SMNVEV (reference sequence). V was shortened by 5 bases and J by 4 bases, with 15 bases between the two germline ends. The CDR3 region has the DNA TGTGCCAGCAGTACCCGGGACGGTTATTACAATGAGCAGTTCTTC. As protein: CASSTRDGYYNEQFF.

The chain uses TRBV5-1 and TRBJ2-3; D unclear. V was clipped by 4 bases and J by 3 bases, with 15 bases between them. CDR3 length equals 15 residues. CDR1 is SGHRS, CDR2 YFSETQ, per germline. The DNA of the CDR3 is TGCGCCAGCAGCCCTACGGTCAGAAAGACAGATACGCAGTATTTT. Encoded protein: CASSPTVRKTDTQYF.

In DNA, the CDR3 is TGTGCCAGCAGTTTACCTAGCGGGTCGGGCACCGGGGAGCTGTTTTTT. Amino acid sequence: CASSLPSGSGTGELFF. The chain has TRBV28 and TRBJ2-2; TRBD2 aligns across 8 bases. Germline CDR1 reads MDHEN; CDR2 reads SYDVKM. This CDR3 spans 16 amino acids. With V trimmed by 2 bases and J by 4 bases, 6 bases remained unmatched.

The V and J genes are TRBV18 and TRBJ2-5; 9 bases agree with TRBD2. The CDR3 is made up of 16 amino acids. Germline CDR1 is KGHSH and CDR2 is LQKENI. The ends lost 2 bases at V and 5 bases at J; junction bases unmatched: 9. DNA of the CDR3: TGTGCCAGCTCACCATTAGTAGCGGGAGCATGGGAGACCCAGTACTTC. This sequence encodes CASSPLVAGAWETQYF.